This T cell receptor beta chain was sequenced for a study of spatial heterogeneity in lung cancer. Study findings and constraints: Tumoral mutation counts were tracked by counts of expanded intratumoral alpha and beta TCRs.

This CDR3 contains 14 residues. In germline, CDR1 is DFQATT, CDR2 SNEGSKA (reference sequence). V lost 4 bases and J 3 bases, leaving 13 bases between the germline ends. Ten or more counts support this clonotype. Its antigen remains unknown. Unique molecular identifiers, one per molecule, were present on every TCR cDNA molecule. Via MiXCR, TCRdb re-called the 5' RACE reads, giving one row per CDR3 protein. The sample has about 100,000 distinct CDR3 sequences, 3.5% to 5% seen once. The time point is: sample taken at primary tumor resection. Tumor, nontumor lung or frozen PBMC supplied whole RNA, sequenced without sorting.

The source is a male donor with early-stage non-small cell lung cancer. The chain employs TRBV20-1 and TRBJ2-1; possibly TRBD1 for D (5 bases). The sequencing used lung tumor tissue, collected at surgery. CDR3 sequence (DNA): TGCAGTGCTACCGACGGACAACTCTACAATGAGCAGTTCTTC. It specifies CSATDGQLYNEQFF.